This T cell receptor beta chain came from a study of tumor-infiltrating lymphocytes in primary liver carcinoma. Notes on this clonotype: Possible read error: a much larger clone is one base away.

Germline DNA was also extracted, while the blood RNA originated from unsorted whole blood. Constant-region priming of about 500 ng total RNA yielded TCR beta cDNA. ARM-PCR, slightly modified, supplied the TCR beta libraries through three nested multiplex PCR rounds. The first two PCR rounds used TRBV1-TRBV30 primers with a Cbeta primer, roughly 10 cycles each. A single record per CDR3 protein comes from TCRdb applying MiXCR to the multiplex PCR reads. The sample lists fewer than 350,000 distinct CDR3 sequences; 50% to 70% were seen once. The CDR3 is 11 residues long. Germline V gives CDR1 MNHEY, CDR2 SVGEGT.

This clonotype was sampled from a middle-aged man with primary liver carcinoma and hepatitis B virus infection. The rearrangement links TRBV6-2 or TRBV6-3 to TRBJ2-1, with no clear D. What was sequenced was peripheral blood. CDR3 in DNA: TGTGCCAGCGGGTCCTACAATAAGCAGTTCTTC. This translates into CASGSYNKQFF.